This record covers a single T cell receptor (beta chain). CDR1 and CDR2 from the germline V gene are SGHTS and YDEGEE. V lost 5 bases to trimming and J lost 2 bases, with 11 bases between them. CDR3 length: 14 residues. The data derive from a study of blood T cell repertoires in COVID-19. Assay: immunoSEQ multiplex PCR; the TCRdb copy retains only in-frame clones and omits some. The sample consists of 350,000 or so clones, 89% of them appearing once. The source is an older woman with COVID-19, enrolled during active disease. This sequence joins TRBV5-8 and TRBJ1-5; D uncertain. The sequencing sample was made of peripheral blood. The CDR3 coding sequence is TGTGCCAGCAGTTTTTCGAGGGGCAATCAGCCCCAGCATTTT. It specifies CASSFSRGNQPQHF.